This TCR beta chain was retrieved from a study of T-cell reconstitution after alpha-beta-depleted transplantation in children. Broader study findings: At one year after transplant, newly produced T cells mostly accounted for T-cell counts and diversity. The high TCRbeta diversity at day 60 in some patients came from surviving recipient T cells and thymic progenitors.

Unique molecular identifiers were used to barcode this TCRbeta library. TCRdb called the PCR reads again in MiXCR, with one record for every CDR3 protein. The data hold 400,000 to 450,000 distinct CDR3 sequences, with roughly 43% observed a single time. On this clonotype itself: Its antigen is undetermined.

The ends were cut back, 3 bases at V and 3 bases at J, with 15 bases in the middle. In germline, CDR1 is SGHTA, CDR2 FQGNSA. The CDR3 covers 16 residues. The chain uses TRBV7-2 and TRBJ1-5; D not resolved. The sequence was collected from a girl aged 2 to 9 with aplastic anemia, due to receive a stem cell transplant. The source was PBMCs, collected before TCRalphabeta/CD19-depleted stem cell transplant. CDR3 sequence (DNA): TGTGCCAGCAGCTTGAGGGTAGGGCGGTACAATCAGCCCCAGCATTTT. It translates to CASSLRVGRYNQPQHF.